These 25 T cell receptor beta chains share one sample of origin, sequenced in a study of T cells after yellow fever vaccination. In TCRdb, the 5' RACE reads were re-called with MiXCR into one record per CDR3 protein. The sample lists some 240,000 distinct CDR3 sequences; less than 3.5% were seen once. Material: CD4+ T cells sorted from PBMCs, obtained 10 days after the yellow fever booster vaccination. The receptors were gathered from a man in his late teens or twenties who received the YFV17D yellow fever vaccine.

This clonotype appeared a few times. The chain links TRBV2 to TRBJ1-2; 9 nucleotides line up with TRBD1. Trimming removed 6 bases from V and 7 bases from J; junction bases left unmatched: 6. Looked up from germline, CDR1 is SNHLY and CDR2 is FYNNEI. This CDR3 is 13 amino acids long. The CDR3 DNA follows: TGTGCCAGCAGCGCACTACAGGGGGCTGGCTACACCTTC. Protein: CASSALQGAGYTF.

Only a few counts were recorded for this clonotype. This chain links TRBV3-1 with TRBJ2-3; TRBD2 is a possible D gene (5 bases). V lost 10 bases to trimming and J lost 5 bases, with 19 bases between them. From germline, CDR1 is LGHDT and CDR2 YNNKEL (reference sequence). The CDR3 runs 14 residues. The CDR3 DNA reads TGTGCCACGACAACGGCGGGTACGTTAGATACGCAGTATTTT. This sequence encodes CATTTAGTLDTQYF.

This clonotype occurred a few times. The J gene is TRBJ1-2, the V gene TRBV9, with D possibly TRBD1 on 5 matching bases. V was pared by 0 bases and J by 4 bases, with 16 bases between. The CDR3 extends over 16 amino acids. The germline V gene encodes CDR1 SGDLS and CDR2 YYNGEE. This CDR3 reads CASSVDRRGMGYGYTF. CDR3 in DNA: TGTGCCAGCAGCGTAGATCGGCGGGGGATGGGCTATGGCTACACCTTC.

This clonotype has more than one count but fewer than ten. V gene TRBV7-9 combines with J gene TRBJ1-1; D call uncertain. Trimming pared 2 bases from V and 7 bases from J, leaving 17 bases between. Germline V gene data show CDR1 as SEHNR and CDR2 as FQNEAQ (reference sequence). CDR3 size: 15 residues. Here the CDR3 DNA reads TGTGCCAGCAGCTTATTCCCGGCCCCAACCGATGAAGCTTTCTTT. This translates into CASSLFPAPTDEAFF.

Written as DNA, the CDR3 is TGTGCCAGCAGCCGGGACATTCTCGTAGATGGCTACACCTTC. This gives the protein CASSRDILVDGYTF. The chain recombines TRBV7-2 with TRBJ1-2; TRBD1 is a possible D gene (6 bases). This CDR3 is 14 amino acids long. The V end was cut by 5 bases, the J end by 6 bases, with 16 bases between. Per the germline V gene, CDR1 is SGHTA and CDR2 is FQGNSA. Full variable domain (outside the CDR3, taken from reference TRBV7-2 and TRBJ1-2): GAGVSQSPSNKVTEKGKDVELRCDPISGHTALYWYRQSLGQGLEFLIYFQGNSAPDKSGLPSDRFSAERTGGSVSTLTIQRTQQEDSAVYLCASSRDILVDGYTFGSGTRLTVV.

This clonotype was picked up many times. The chain couples TRBV19 to TRBJ1-1; D gene unclear. The V end lost 4 bases, the J end lost 0 bases, and 12 bases lay between the germline ends. This CDR3 is 15 amino acids long. CDR1 is LNHDA and CDR2 is SQIVND in the germline V gene (reference sequence). This chain's CDR3 is CASSTGRTVNTEAFF. For the CDR3, the DNA is TGTGCCAGTAGTACCGGACGGACGGTGAACACTGAAGCTTTCTTT.

This CDR3 is CASGQSYEQYF. CDR3 DNA sequence: TGTGCCAGCGGACAGAGCTACGAGCAGTACTTC. The chain joins TRBV6-1 to TRBJ2-7, with D perhaps TRBD1 (6 bases). Trimming pared 8 bases from V and 3 bases from J, leaving 8 bases between. The CDR3 has 11 residues. From germline, CDR1 is MNHNS and CDR2 SASEGT.

This clonotype was seen ten or more times. V and J are TRBV2 and TRBJ2-5; D is unclear. CDR1 is SNHLY, CDR2 FYNNEI, per germline. This CDR3 has 13 residues. Between the trimmed V and J ends, which lost 0 bases and 5 bases, there was a span of 7 bases. The CDR3 nucleotides are TGTGCCAGCAGTGAAGCGCTAAGGGAGACCCAGTACTTC. Protein sequence: CASSEALRETQYF.

The chain has TRBV4-3 and TRBJ2-1; D is unresolved. The CDR3 runs 16 residues. Germline assignment: CDR1 LGHNA and CDR2 YSLEER. V was shortened by 2 bases and J by 0 bases, with 11 bases between the two germline ends. CDR3: CASSQKDASSYNEQFF. The DNA for the CDR3 is TGCGCCAGCAGCCAAAAAGACGCGAGCTCCTACAATGAGCAGTTCTTC.

The table lists this clonotype with a few counts. The chain has TRBV27 and TRBJ2-6; a possible D gene is TRBD1 (5 bases). V lost 8 bases and J lost 0, with 14 bases in between. The CDR3 has 16 residues. CDR1 and CDR2 (germline): MNHEY, SMNVEV (reference sequence). The CDR3 nucleotides read TGTGCCAGCCGCTTACAGGCGTCCTCTGGGGCCAACGTCCTGACTTTC. Encoded protein: CASRLQASSGANVLTF.

This clonotype was counted a few times. The gene calls are TRBV19 and TRBJ2-2; 9 positions match TRBD1. The CDR3 covers 15 residues. After removal of 7 bases from V and 3 bases from J, the junction contained 6 bases not matched to a gene. CDR1 is LNHDA and CDR2 is SQIVND in the germline V gene (reference sequence). CDR3 DNA: TGTGCCAGTAAGCCGGGACAGGGATACACCGGGGAGCTGTTTTTT. The encoded protein is CASKPGQGYTGELFF.

This clonotype was seen at least ten times. The CDR3 DNA is TGTGCCAGCAGTCCCCACCAGGGGTACGAGCAGTACTTC. Protein: CASSPHQGYEQYF. V and J are TRBV28 and TRBJ2-7; a possible D gene is TRBD1 (6 bases). The CDR3 covers 13 residues. Germline V gene data show CDR1 as MDHEN and CDR2 as SYDVKM. V gave up 5 bases and J gave up 4 bases, with 12 bases separating them.

The table lists this clonotype with a count of one. At one end the junction does not follow the germline gene, possibly because of a read error. The rearrangement joins TRBV7-9 to TRBJ1-6; no definite D call. CDR1 and CDR2 (germline): SEHNR, FQNEAQ (reference sequence). The CDR3 consists of 16 residues. DNA for the CDR3: TGTGCCAGCAGCTTTCTGTCAGGAGGTCCTGATTCACACCTCCACTTT. Translating gives CASSFLSGGPDSHLHF.

This clonotype occurred many times. The chain joins TRBV11-1 to TRBJ1-2; D not resolved. Per the germline V gene, CDR1 is SGHAT and CDR2 is FQDESV (reference sequence). The ends were cut back, 2 bases at V and 8 bases at J, with 9 bases in the middle. The CDR3 extends over 12 amino acids. This chain's CDR3 is CASSLWREGYTF. The CDR3 DNA reads TGTGCCAGCAGCTTATGGAGAGAGGGCTACACCTTC. The complete variable domain, with remaining parts taken from reference TRBV11-1 and TRBJ1-2, reads EAEVAQSPRYKITEKSQAVAFWCDPISGHATLYWYRQILGQGPELLVQFQDESVVDDSQLPKDRFSAERLKGVDSTLKIQPAELGDSAMYLCASSLWREGYTFGSGTRLTVV.

The genes are TRBV5-1 and TRBJ2-1; D possibly uses TRBD1 or TRBD2 (5 bases each). The CDR3 length is 13 residues. V was pared by 4 bases and J by 5 bases, with 10 bases between. The germline V gene encodes CDR1 SGHRS and CDR2 YFSETQ. CDR3 DNA sequence: TGCGCCAGCAGCGGGACCCCCGACAATGAGCAGTTCTTC. Translation gives CASSGTPDNEQFF.

This clonotype was found many times. The chain combines TRBV18 with TRBJ2-2, with D perhaps TRBD1 or TRBD2 (5 bases each). Trimming cost V 6 bases and J 6 bases, with 11 bases left between them. Germline V gene sequence: CDR1 KGHSH, CDR2 LQKENI. The CDR3 has 13 residues. DNA of the CDR3: TGTGCCAGCTCTGTGGGGGACCCCGGGGAGCTGTTTTTT. This translates into CASSVGDPGELFF.

Ten or more counts support this clonotype. The V gene is TRBV27, the J gene TRBJ1-4; no clear D. The CDR3 runs to 15 residues. Trimming removed 5 bases from V and 0 bases from J, with 10 bases in between. Per germline, CDR1 MNHEY and CDR2 SMNVEV (reference sequence). Here the CDR3 DNA reads TGTGCCAGCAGTCCCAGCCCCGCAACTAATGAAAAACTGTTTTTT. Its translation: CASSPSPATNEKLFF.

This clonotype was found many times. The rearrangement uses TRBV7-7 and TRBJ1-3; D may be TRBD1 (5 bases). With 5 bases removed from V and 0 bases from J, the gap between germline ends came to 17 bases. This CDR3 spans 17 amino acids. Germline CDR1 and CDR2: SSHAT and FNYEAQ (reference sequence). The CDR3 DNA reads TGTGCCAGCAGCCCTGGGTTGATAGGGGCCTCTGGAAACACCATATATTTT. Translated: CASSPGLIGASGNTIYF.

Ten or more counts support this clonotype. The chain uses TRBV5-1 and TRBJ2-5; a possible D gene is TRBD1 (6 bases). The CDR3 extends over 14 amino acids. Germline CDR1 reads SGHRS; CDR2 reads YFSETQ. Trimming pared 5 bases from V and 1 base from J, leaving 12 bases between. The CDR3 is CASSFGQSQETQYF. CDR3 bases: TGCGCCAGCAGTTTCGGACAGTCCCAAGAGACCCAGTACTTC.

This clonotype was recorded at least ten times. The genes are TRBV6-6 and TRBJ2-5, with 7 bases fitting TRBD2. The V gene's germline CDR1 is MNHNY and CDR2 SVGAGI (reference sequence). This CDR3 comprises 14 residues. J gave up 1 base and V 6 bases, and 5 bases lay outside the gene matches. The DNA for the CDR3 is TGTGCCAGCAGAACGAGCGGGACCCAAGAGACCCAGTACTTC. Encoded protein: CASRTSGTQETQYF.

This clonotype was observed at least ten times. V gene TRBV5-4 combines with J gene TRBJ2-3; no definite D call. Germline values: CDR1 SGHNT, CDR2 YYREEE (reference sequence). CDR3 length equals 13 residues. V lost 4 bases, J lost 3 bases, and 9 bases lay in between. CDR3 nucleotides: TGTGCCAGCAGCGTGACCGTTACAGATACGCAGTATTTT. The encoded protein is CASSVTVTDTQYF. Full variable domain (rest looked up from reference TRBV5-4 and TRBJ2-3): ETGVTQSPTHLIKTRGQQVTLRCSSQSGHNTVSWYQQALGQGPQFIFQYYREEENGRGNFPPRFSGLQFPNYSSELNVNALELDDSALYLCASSVTVTDTQYFGPGTRLTVL.

This clonotype was found many times. For the CDR3, the DNA is TGTGCCAGCAGCTCGTCCGGGACAGGGGGCTACGAGCAGTACGTC. Translation: CASSSSGTGGYEQYV. This rearrangement joins TRBV7-9 to TRBJ2-7; 11 nucleotides align to TRBD1. The V and J ends lost 4 bases and 3 bases, in that order; junction bases with no gene match: 5. The germline gives CDR1 SEHNR, CDR2 FQNEAQ (reference sequence). The CDR3 totals 15 residues.

This clonotype was counted many times. The chain combines TRBV28 with TRBJ1-1, with a weak D call TRBD1 (6 bases). V was clipped by 8 bases and J by 6 bases, with 16 bases between them. The CDR3 consists of 13 residues. The germline V gene has CDR1 MDHEN and CDR2 SYDVKM. This CDR3 is CASLGGARAEAFF. The CDR3 DNA follows: TGTGCCAGCCTAGGGGGAGCCAGGGCTGAAGCTTTCTTT.

The chain joins TRBV5-1 to TRBJ2-1; 7 bases align to TRBD1. The V gene's germline CDR1 is SGHRS and CDR2 YFSETQ. This CDR3 has 15 residues. Trimming took 5 bases from V and 8 from J; bases not matched to a gene: 13. The CDR3 sequence is CASRTGEVLVDEQFF. CDR3 nucleotides: TGCGCCAGCAGAACAGGGGAAGTTCTAGTCGATGAGCAGTTCTTC.

This clonotype has ten or more counts. The chain employs TRBV5-6 and TRBJ2-1; 7 positions agree with TRBD1. The ends lost 4 bases at V and 7 bases at J; junction bases unmatched: 8. The CDR3 has 14 residues. Germline V gives CDR1 SGHDT, CDR2 YYEEEE. The CDR3 reads CASSVRQGRNEQFF. CDR3 bases: TGTGCCAGCAGCGTTAGACAGGGTCGGAATGAGCAGTTCTTC.